The rows below give T cell receptor delta chains drawn from one sample of a study of gamma-delta chains in newborns, infants, children. TCRdb repeated clone calling on the reads with CATT. Seen here are 14,000 to 15,000 delta-chain clones, 7.3% observed once, and the top ten hold 20% to 25%. The source material was blood. The receptors originated from a child who was a newborn, infant or young child, either healthy, febrile or measles-vaccinated (not recorded which). CDR3s include the opening cysteine and the closing phenylalanine or tryptophan. Each record gives: D gene, clone size, V gene, J gene, CDR3 protein, CDR3 DNA. The D gene is left open where the match is weak. Clone size is stated in some rows and not others, as once, few, many or a class when expanded.

TRDD3,few,TRDV2,TRDJ3,CACDTVWLGDTSSWDTRQMFF,TGTGCCTGTGACACCGTATGGTTGGGGGATACGAGCTCCTGGGACACCCGACAGATGTTTTTC
TRDD3,NA,TRDV2,TRDJ3,CACDILGDTSSSWDTRQMFF,TGTGCCTGTGACATACTGGGGGATACTTCCAGCTCCTGGGACACCCGACAGATGTTTTTC
TRDD3,few,TRDV2,TRDJ3,CACNTVLGVSSWDTRQMFF,TGTGCCTGTAACACCGTACTGGGGGTAAGCTCCTGGGACACCCGACAGATGTTTTTC
TRDD3,NA,TRDV2,TRDJ3,CACDTVVSGGYWDTRQMFF,TGTGCCTGTGACACCGTGGTTTCTGGGGGATACTGGGACACCCGACAGATGTTTTTC
TRDD3,many,TRDV2,TRDJ3,CACDHWGTSSWDTRQMFF,TGTGCCTGTGATCACTGGGGGACCAGCTCCTGGGACACCCGACAGATGTTTTTC
NA,few,TRDV2,TRDJ3,CACDTWGLNSSWDTRQMFF,TGTGCCTGTGACACCTGGGGACTTAATAGCTCCTGGGACACCCGACAGATGTTTTTC
TRDD3,few,TRDV2,TRDJ3,CACDTGWGIFSWDTRQMFF,TGTGCCTGTGACACCGGGTGGGGGATCTTCTCCTGGGACACCCGACAGATGTTTTTC
NA,few,TRDV2,TRDJ1,CACDTPGESYTDKLIF,TGTGCCTGTGACACCCCTGGGGAGAGTTACACCGATAAACTCATCTTT
TRDD3,many,TRDV2,TRDJ3,CACDTWDTSWDTRQMFF,TGTGCCTGTGACACCTGGGATACCTCCTGGGACACCCGACAGATGTTTTTC
TRDD3,few,TRDV2,TRDJ3,CACDPVLGDSSWDTRQMFF,TGTGCCTGTGACCCTGTACTGGGGGATAGCTCCTGGGACACTCGACAGATGTTTTTC
NA,NA,TRDV2,TRDJ3,CACDTMDKGSWDTRQMFF,TGTGCCTGTGACACCATGGATAAAGGGTCCTGGGACACCCGACAGATGTTTTTC
TRDD3,NA,TRDV2,TRDJ3,CACDPLGDPSWDTRQMFF,TGTGCCTGTGACCCACTGGGGGACCCTTCCTGGGACACCCGACAGATGTTTTTC
NA,few,TRDV2,TRDJ3,CACDTVSWKAWDTRQMFF,TGTGCCTGTGACACCGTGAGCTGGAAGGCCTGGGACACCCGACAGATGTTTTTC
TRDD3,few,TRDV3,TRDJ1,CAFNVVPGGYAYTDKLIF,TGTGCCTTTAACGTAGTTCCTGGGGGATACGCGTACACCGATAAACTCATCTTT
NA,medium-sized,TRDV2,TRDJ2,CACDTWGALTAQLFF,TGTGCCTGTGACACCTGGGGAGCTTTGACAGCACAACTCTTCTTT
TRDD3,few,TRDV2,TRDJ1,CACDLGVLGAIGSPKLIF,TGTGCCTGTGACCTAGGCGTACTGGGGGCCATAGGGTCCCCGAAACTCATCTTC
TRDD3,many,TRDV2,TRDJ2,CACDPLLGALTAQLFF,TGTGCCTGTGACCCCTTACTGGGGGCTTTGACAGCACAACTCTTCTTT
TRDD3,few,TRDV2,TRDJ3,CACDKVLGGPSSWDTRQMFF,TGTGCCTGTGACAAAGTACTGGGGGGGCCCAGCTCCTGGGACACCCGCCAGATGTTTTTC
TRDD3,few,TRDV2,TRDJ3,CACDKVLGATWDTRQMFF,TGTGCCTGTGACAAAGTACTGGGGGCCACCTGGGACACCCGACAGATGTTTTTC
TRDD3,NA,TRDV2,TRDJ2,CACDTVGIRPLTAQLFF,TGTGCCTGTGACACCGTGGGGATACGGCCTCTGACGGCACAACTCTTCTTT
NA,NA,TRDV1,TRDJ1,CALTSLRRWGYTDKLIF,TGTGCTCTCACCTCCCTACGTCGGTGGGGGTACACCGATAAACTCATCTTT
TRDD3,many,TRDV2,TRDJ1,CACDTGGDTKLIF,TGTGCCTGTGACACCGGAGGGGATACAAAACTCATCTTT
TRDD3,few,TRDV2,TRDJ2,CACDPILGDTLTAQLFF,TGTGCCTGTGACCCAATACTGGGGGATACTTTGACAGCACAACTCTTCTTT
TRDD3,large,TRDV2,TRDJ2,CACDYWGMTAQLFF,TGTGCCTGTGACTACTGGGGGATGACAGCACAACTCTTCTTT
TRDD3,few,TRDV2,TRDJ1,CARDLLGDGTDKLIF,TGTGCCCGTGACCTACTGGGGGATGGGACCGATAAACTCATCTTT
TRDD3,medium-sized,TRDV2,TRDJ3,CACDTGGFSWDTRQMFF,TGTGCCTGTGACACTGGGGGATTCTCCTGGGACACCCGACAGATGTTTTTC
TRDD3,many,TRDV2,TRDJ3,CACDTVLGDYSSWDTRQMFF,TGTGCCTGTGACACAGTACTGGGGGACTACAGCTCCTGGGACACCCGACAGATGTTTTTC
NA,NA,TRDV2,TRDJ1,CACDTRCLLILGPSELYTDKLIF,TGTGCCTGTGACACACGATGCCTACTCATACTGGGCCCATCAGAACTCTACACCGATAAACTCATCTTT
TRDD3,few,TRDV3,TRDJ2,CAWGKYWGIFLTAQLFF,TGTGCCTGGGGGAAGTACTGGGGGATATTTCTGACAGCACAACTCTTCTTT
TRDD3,few,TRDV2,TRDJ3,CACDSLGASSWDTRQMFF,TGTGCCTGTGACTCACTGGGGGCTAGCTCCTGGGACACCCGACAGATGTTTTTC
TRDD3,medium-sized,TRDV2,TRDJ3,CACDTGGYRSWDTRQMFF,TGTGCCTGTGACACTGGGGGATACCGCTCCTGGGACACCCGACAGATGTTTTTC
NA,once,TRDV2,TRDJ3,CACVHLLGNTWDTRQMFF,TGTGCCTGTGTTCACTTACTGGGTAACACCTGGGACACCCGACAGATGTTTTTC
TRDD3,few,TRDV3,TRDJ2,CAYWGFKALTAQLFF,TGTGCCTACTGGGGGTTCAAAGCTTTGACAGCACAACTCTTCTTT
NA,few,TRDV2,TRDJ3,CACDTFHSWDTRQMFF,TGTGCCTGTGACACCTTTCACTCCTGGGACACCCGACAGATGTTTTTC
TRDD3,medium-sized,TRDV2,TRDJ2,CACDILGDLTAQLFF,TGTGCCTGCGATATACTGGGGGATTTGACAGCACAACTCTTCTTT
TRDD3,medium-sized,TRDV2,TRDJ2,CACDVLGDRLTAQLFF,TGTGCCTGTGACGTACTGGGGGATAGGTTGACAGCACAACTCTTCTTT
NA,many,TRDV2,TRDJ3,CACDTGESSWDTRQMFF,TGTGCCTGTGACACTGGGGAGAGCTCCTGGGACACCCGACAGATGTTTTTC
NA,few,TRDV1,TRDJ2,CALGELTWGTAQLFF,TGTGCTCTTGGGGAACTTACGTGGGGGACAGCACAACTCTTCTTT
TRDD3,few,TRDV2,TRDJ1,CACDNWGIRDKLTF,TGTGCCTGTGACAACTGGGGGATACGCGATAAACTCACCTTT
TRDD3,many,TRDV2,TRDJ3,CACDALGDTKGSWDTRQMFF,TGTGCCTGTGACGCGCTGGGGGATACAAAAGGCTCCTGGGACACCCGACAGATGTTTTTC